A selection of T cell receptor beta chains follows, all from one sample in a study of beta chain features in type 1 diabetes. This table comes from immunoSEQ multiplex PCR, and its TCRdb copy is limited to in-frame clones, with some not included. The table records under 350,000 clones, roughly a quarter of them present only once. The sample taken for sequencing was naive CD4+ T cells from blood. The source is a young woman with type 1 diabetes. CDR3s include the opening cysteine and the closing phenylalanine or tryptophan. D genes are given only for firm matches. Part of the rows lack a size; the others show once, few, many or a class for expanded clones.

size	J	V	D	CDR3	DNA
-	TRBJ2-1	TRBV5-6	TRBD2	CASSHSGRPYNEQFF	TGTGCCAGCAGCCATAGCGGGAGGCCTTACAATGAGCAGTTCTTC
-	TRBJ1-2	TRBV30	-	CAWARERNYGYTF	TGTGCCTGGGCTCGGGAGCGTAACTATGGCTACACCTTC
few	TRBJ2-3	TRBV2	TRBD2	CASSRLAGGADTQYF	TGTGCCAGCAGTCGACTAGCGGGAGGAGCCGATACGCAGTATTTT
few	TRBJ2-7	TRBV30	-	CAWSVRLVYEQYF	TGTGCCTGGAGTGTGCGGCTAGTCTACGAGCAGTACTTC
-	TRBJ1-2	TRBV20-1	TRBD1	CSASWDSIYTF	TGCAGTGCGTCTTGGGACAGCATCTACACCTTC
-	TRBJ1-1	TRBV15	-	CATKSDTVNTEAFF	TGTGCCACCAAATCGGACACAGTGAACACTGAAGCTTTCTTT
few	TRBJ2-5	TRBV7-3	-	CASSLGGSRVETQYF	TGTGCCAGCAGCCTAGGAGGGTCTCGTGTGGAGACCCAGTACTTC
-	TRBJ2-7	TRBV5-1	TRBD2	CASSRGTSATSYEQYF	TGCGCCAGCAGCCGAGGGACTAGCGCGACGTCCTACGAGCAGTACTTC
-	TRBJ1-5	TRBV30	-	CAWSPLWGGDRSNQPQHF	TGTGCCTGGAGTCCTCTCTGGGGGGGGGATAGGAGCAATCAGCCCCAGCATTTT
few	TRBJ2-1	TRBV7-9	-	CASSSVSFAGNNEQFF	TGTGCCAGCAGCTCAGTAAGCTTCGCGGGTAACAATGAGCAGTTCTTC
-	TRBJ1-5	TRBV5-6	TRBD1	CASSLGVGRDRGNQPQHF	TGTGCCAGCAGCTTGGGAGTCGGCCGAGACAGGGGTAATCAGCCCCAGCATTTT
-	TRBJ2-7	TRBV5-1	TRBD1	CASSPGQGAYEQYF	TGCGCCAGCAGCCCCGGACAGGGTGCCTACGAGCAGTACTTC
once	TRBJ2-7	TRBV9	TRBD1	CASSVGGQGHEQYF	TGTGCCAGCAGCGTAGGGGGACAGGGCCACGAGCAGTACTTC
few	TRBJ1-2	TRBV2	-	CASSENGGFGYTF	TGTGCCAGCAGTGAAAACGGCGGTTTTGGCTACACCTTC
few	TRBJ2-2	TRBV19	-	CASSKRTGELFF	TGTGCCAGTAGTAAGAGGACCGGGGAGCTGTTTTTT
few	TRBJ1-2	TRBV29-1	-	CSVGGAGVHGYTF	TGCAGCGTTGGAGGTGCGGGGGTACATGGCTACACCTTC
-	TRBJ1-1	TRBV30	TRBD1	CAWNRQGIFTEAFF	TGTGCCTGGAACCGACAGGGAATTTTTACTGAAGCTTTCTTT
-	TRBJ2-7	TRBV10-3	TRBD2	CAISGAGGIYEQYF	TGTGCCATCAGTGGGGCGGGAGGAATCTACGAGCAGTACTTC
-	TRBJ2-3	TRBV19	-	CATKENTDTQYF	TGTGCCACCAAGGAGAACACAGATACGCAGTATTTT
-	TRBJ2-7	TRBV5-1	-	CASQDGGDEQYF	TGCGCCAGTCAGGACGGCGGGGACGAGCAGTACTTC
-	TRBJ1-1	TRBV5-1	-	CASSLGRGLTEAFF	TGCGCCAGCAGCTTGGGGCGGGGGCTCACTGAAGCTTTCTTT
few	TRBJ2-2	TRBV29-1	-	CSASTGELFF	TGCAGCGCGTCTACCGGGGAGCTGTTTTTT
-	TRBJ1-1	TRBV29-1	-	CSVSRQENTEAFF	TGCAGCGTTTCCCGACAGGAGAACACTGAAGCTTTCTTT
few	TRBJ2-2	TRBV30	-	CASSPKLGELFF	TGTGCCTCCTCTCCCAAGCTCGGGGAGCTGTTTTTT
-	TRBJ1-1	TRBV7-9	-	CASSLHSGGNTEAFF	TGTGCCAGCAGCTTACACTCCGGGGGGAACACTGAAGCTTTCTTT
-	TRBJ1-1	TRBV25-1	-	CASSERGGYTEAFF	TGTGCCAGCAGCGAAAGGGGGGGTTACACTGAAGCTTTCTTT
-	TRBJ2-7	TRBV18	-	CASSPSSSYEQYF	TGTGCCAGCTCACCATCCAGCTCCTACGAGCAGTACTTC
few	TRBJ1-2	TRBV4-2	-	CASSQGIRGDDGGYTF	TGTGCCAGCAGCCAAGGGATTCGGGGGGACGACGGGGGCTACACCTTC
-	TRBJ1-1	TRBV2	TRBD1	CASTGQIMNTEAFF	TGTGCCAGTACGGGACAGATCATGAACACTGAAGCTTTCTTT
-	TRBJ1-2	TRBV6-1	TRBD1	CASSGTGITYGYTF	TGTGCCAGCAGTGGGACAGGTATTACCTATGGCTACACCTTC
-	TRBJ2-5	TRBV28	TRBD2	CASLAGGPGETQYF	TGTGCCAGCTTAGCGGGAGGGCCCGGGGAGACCCAGTACTTC
few	TRBJ2-1	TRBV29-1	TRBD2	CSVDSLAGAGSGEQFF	TGCAGCGTTGATTCACTAGCGGGAGCGGGAAGTGGTGAGCAGTTCTTC
-	TRBJ2-7	TRBV20-1	-	CSASRAGEQYF	TGCAGTGCTAGTCGAGCAGGGGAGCAGTACTTC
-	TRBJ2-1	TRBV5-1	TRBD1	CASSLRTGTTTYNEQFF	TGCGCCAGCAGCTTGAGGACAGGGACAACTACCTACAATGAGCAGTTCTTC
-	TRBJ2-3	TRBV12-5	TRBD2	CASGLRRGLAGGPADTQYF	TGTGCTAGTGGTCTGAGACGCGGACTAGCGGGAGGGCCCGCAGATACGCAGTATTTT
-	TRBJ2-3	TRBV6-1	TRBD1	CASSAGQAADTQYF	TGTGCCAGCAGTGCGGGACAGGCGGCAGATACGCAGTATTTT
-	TRBJ2-3	TRBV29-1	TRBD2	CSVDGQGGTSGSTDTQYF	TGCAGCGTTGATGGGCAGGGGGGGACTAGCGGGAGCACAGATACGCAGTATTTT
few	TRBJ2-1	TRBV7-2	-	CASSLQRGVRNNEQFF	TGTGCCAGCAGCTTACAGCGAGGAGTGAGGAACAATGAGCAGTTCTTC
-	TRBJ2-1	TRBV5-1	TRBD2	CASSLGLAGDEQFF	TGCGCCAGCAGCTTGGGACTAGCGGGAGATGAGCAGTTCTTC
-	TRBJ2-4	TRBV7-9	TRBD2	CASSPPLAGGGVAKNIQYF	TGTGCCAGCAGCCCGCCCCTAGCGGGAGGGGGTGTAGCCAAAAACATTCAGTACTTC
-	TRBJ2-7	TRBV18	TRBD2	CASSPLAGAYEQYF	TGTGCCAGCTCACCGCTAGCGGGGGCCTACGAGCAGTACTTC
-	TRBJ2-5	TRBV27	-	CASALNSGQETQYF	TGTGCCAGTGCCCTCAACAGCGGCCAAGAGACCCAGTACTTC
-	TRBJ1-1	TRBV29-1	-	CSVGEGPLNTEAFF	TGCAGCGTTGGGGAGGGCCCATTGAACACTGAAGCTTTCTTT
once	TRBJ1-1	TRBV6-5	TRBD1	CASSYSRTGWGTEAFF	TGTGCCAGCAGTTACTCAAGGACAGGTTGGGGGACTGAAGCTTTCTTT
few	TRBJ1-1	TRBV23-1	-	CASRRRMNTEAFF	TGCGCCAGCAGACGTAGAATGAACACTGAAGCTTTCTTT
few	TRBJ2-1	TRBV20-1	-	CSARERAGQFF	TGCAGTGCTAGAGAACGAGCGGGGCAGTTCTTC
few	TRBJ2-1	TRBV29-1	-	CSASSSYNEQFF	TGCAGCGCCTCCTCTTCGTACAATGAGCAGTTCTTC
few	TRBJ1-4	TRBV30	-	CAWRIGATNEKLFF	TGTGCCTGGAGAATAGGAGCAACTAATGAAAAACTGTTTTTT